This is a list of T cell receptor beta chains from one sample in a study of cytomegalovirus exposure and HLA in healthy donors. Only in-frame clones appear in the TCRdb table, and some are missing; sequencing was by immunoSEQ multiplex PCR. The sample comprises 150,000 to 200,000 clones, about two thirds of which are singletons, and roughly 10% rests with the top ten. The source material was PBMCs. These receptors came from a man aged 25 to 45 in good health and CMV-seropositive. The CDR3 runs from the conserved cysteine through the conserved F or W. The D gene is left open where the match is weak. Part of the rows lack a size; the others show once, few, many or a class for expanded clones.

cdr3_nt: TGTGCCAGCAGCTTTGGACTAGGTGGGACCTACGAGCAGTACTTC; cdr3_aa: CASSFGLGGTYEQYF; clone_size: -; v_call: TRBV7-2; d_call: TRBD2; j_call: TRBJ2-7
cdr3_nt: TGTGCCAGCAGCTGGCAGGGTGCTGGAAACACCATATATTTT; cdr3_aa: CASSWQGAGNTIYF; clone_size: -; v_call: TRBV7-6; d_call: -; j_call: TRBJ1-3
cdr3_nt: TGTGCCAGCAGCCAATTAATAGTTCGCTCTGGGGCCAACGTCCTGACTTTC; cdr3_aa: CASSQLIVRSGANVLTF; clone_size: -; v_call: TRBV16; d_call: -; j_call: TRBJ2-6
cdr3_nt: TGTGCCAGCAGAGTGAGGAATGAGCAGTTCTTC; cdr3_aa: CASRVRNEQFF; clone_size: -; v_call: TRBV6-5; d_call: -; j_call: TRBJ2-1
cdr3_nt: TGTGCCACCCAACGGACTAGCGGCTACGAGCAGTACTTC; cdr3_aa: CATQRTSGYEQYF; clone_size: -; v_call: TRBV19; d_call: TRBD2; j_call: TRBJ2-7
cdr3_nt: TGTGCCAGCAGCTGGGACAGGGGGAGGAATGAGCAGTTCTTC; cdr3_aa: CASSWDRGRNEQFF; clone_size: -; v_call: TRBV7-9; d_call: TRBD1; j_call: TRBJ2-1
cdr3_nt: TGTGCCAGCAGGGGGAGTTCTGGGGGAGGCCCGTACAATGAGCAGTTCTTC; cdr3_aa: CASRGSSGGGPYNEQFF; clone_size: -; v_call: TRBV28; d_call: -; j_call: TRBJ2-1
cdr3_nt: TGTGCCTGGAGTGTCCATGGAGGGTACGAGCAGTTCTTC; cdr3_aa: CAWSVHGGYEQFF; clone_size: -; v_call: TRBV30; d_call: -; j_call: TRBJ2-1
cdr3_nt: TGTGCCAGCAGTTACTCTTCGGGGGTTCTTGGTGAAGCTTTCTTT; cdr3_aa: CASSYSSGVLGEAFF; clone_size: few; v_call: TRBV6-5; d_call: -; j_call: TRBJ1-1
cdr3_nt: TGTGCCAGCAGCCCGAGTCGCGGGAGTTTTAATGAGCAGTTCTTC; cdr3_aa: CASSPSRGSFNEQFF; clone_size: -; v_call: TRBV5-4; d_call: TRBD2; j_call: TRBJ2-1
cdr3_nt: TGTGCCAGCAGCCCAACAGGGACCACTGAAGCTTTCTTT; cdr3_aa: CASSPTGTTEAFF; clone_size: -; v_call: TRBV6-5; d_call: -; j_call: TRBJ1-1
cdr3_nt: TGCGCCAGCAGCCCCAGTTCTAACTATGGCTACACCTTC; cdr3_aa: CASSPSSNYGYTF; clone_size: -; v_call: TRBV4-1; d_call: -; j_call: TRBJ1-2
cdr3_nt: TGTGCCAGCAGCATTAAAGGGGGTGAAAAACTGTTTTTT; cdr3_aa: CASSIKGGEKLFF; clone_size: -; v_call: TRBV7-3; d_call: -; j_call: TRBJ1-4
cdr3_nt: TGTGCCAGCAGCTCAGGGGAGTGGACCGGGGAGCTGTTTTTT; cdr3_aa: CASSSGEWTGELFF; clone_size: -; v_call: TRBV7-6; d_call: -; j_call: TRBJ2-2
cdr3_nt: TGTGCCAGCAGCGTAGAGTGGGACAGGTTGTACAATGAGCAGTTCTTC; cdr3_aa: CASSVEWDRLYNEQFF; clone_size: few; v_call: TRBV9; d_call: TRBD1; j_call: TRBJ2-1
cdr3_nt: TGTGCCAGCAGTTACGTAAGGACAGGGGGCAGCTATGGCTACACCTTC; cdr3_aa: CASSYVRTGGSYGYTF; clone_size: few; v_call: TRBV6-5; d_call: TRBD1; j_call: TRBJ1-2
cdr3_nt: TGTGCCAGCAGTAGCCTCTTCTATGGCTACACCTTC; cdr3_aa: CASSSLFYGYTF; clone_size: -; v_call: TRBV28; d_call: -; j_call: TRBJ1-2